This record looks at one T cell receptor (beta chain) sequence and its context. What it binds is unknown. The CDR3 is made up of 11 amino acids. Germline V gene data show CDR1 as DFQATT and CDR2 as SNEGSKA (reference sequence). The ends were cut back, 7 bases at V and 3 bases at J, with 9 bases in the middle. This entry comes from a study of cytomegalovirus exposure and HLA in healthy donors. Study observations and caveats: A link between a missense DCLRE1C variant and TCR beta V- and J-gene trimming emerged from a later analysis.

PCR used 60 Vbeta primers and 13 Jbeta primers. Some clones are missing from TCRdb's copy, which holds only in-frame ones; the method was immunoSEQ multiplex PCR. This listing includes 55,000 to 70,000 clones. The sequencing sample was made of PBMCs. This chain uses TRBV20-1 with TRBJ1-2, with D unclear. This TCR was recovered from a female donor in good health and CMV-seropositive. CDR3 nucleotides: TGCAGTGGGCGGCCGCACTATGGCTACACCTTC. It codes for CSGRPHYGYTF.